This T cell receptor beta chain was profiled in a study of glioma-infiltrating T cells after dendritic cell vaccination. TCRB CDR3 was amplified from 2 ug genomic DNA or less. Using immunoSEQ multiplex PCR, the repertoire was profiled, and TCRdb retains in-frame clones only, with some absent. Of over 90,000 clones in the sample, 80% to 90% were seen once. No glioblastoma patient carried an isocitrate dehydrogenase mutation. Blood PBMC samples: pre-vaccination, two weeks post third vaccination, and at tumor progression. Germline V gene data show CDR1 as SGHRS and CDR2 as YFSETQ. The CDR3 runs to 14 residues. Trimming took 0 bases from V and 5 from J, leaving 11 bases between them.

This chain links TRBV5-1 with TRBJ2-5; a weak D match, TRBD2 (6 bases). This receptor was identified in a human donor with glioblastoma. The starting material was blood, obtained before dendritic cell vaccination. The CDR3 nucleotides are TGCGCCAGCAGCTTGGGCCCAGGAGGGGAGACCCAGTACTTC. It is translated as CASSLGPGGETQYF.